The 32 T cell receptor beta chains below all came from one sample that was sequenced in a study of T cell responses to AZD1222 COVID-19 vaccine. The method was immunoSEQ multiplex PCR; TCRdb's version includes in-frame clones alone and lacks a portion of them. The repertoire holds 90,000 to 100,000 clones, with approximately 90% as singletons. The input for sequencing was peripheral blood, taken on day 0 of AZD1222 vaccination. The receptors shown here come from an adult in good health.

The chain is built from TRBV7-2 and TRBJ2-3; 8 bases map to TRBD2. The CDR3 runs 16 residues. Germline values: CDR1 SGHTA, CDR2 FQGNSA. Trimming cost V 5 bases and J 0 bases; bases outside gene matches: 7. CDR3 nucleotides: TGTGCCAGCAGCGTCTACCTAGCGGGTAGCACAGATACGCAGTATTTT. It codes for CASSVYLAGSTDTQYF.

This rearrangement joins TRBV7-8 to TRBJ2-5, with TRBD2 as a possible D gene (7 bases). Trimming cost V 5 bases and J 1 base, with 11 bases left between them. The CDR3 is made up of 14 amino acids. Germline CDR1 SGHVS, CDR2 FQNEAQ. CDR3 sequence (DNA): TGTGCCAGCAGCAGGGGGAGGGCCCAAGAGACCCAGTACTTC. It translates to CASSRGRAQETQYF. The variable domain in full, with the rest retrieved from reference TRBV7-8 and TRBJ2-5, is GAGVSQSPRYKVAKRGQDVALRCDPISGHVSLFWYQQALGQGPEFLTYFQNEAQLDKSGLPSDRFFAERPEGSVSTLKIQRTQQEDSAVYLCASSRGRAQETQYFGPGTRLLVL.

The chain combines TRBV24-1 with TRBJ1-2; 11 nucleotides line up with TRBD1. CDR1 KGHDR and CDR2 SFDVKD come from the germline V gene. The J segment lost 7 bases and the V segment lost 1 base, leaving 4 bases of the junction unmatched. The CDR3 spans 15 residues. CDR3 DNA: TGTGCCACCAGTGATTTCACCGGGACAGGGGGTGGCTACACCTTC. Translating gives CATSDFTGTGGGYTF.

The V and J genes are TRBV5-1 and TRBJ2-3; 8 bases match TRBD1. Germline values: CDR1 SGHRS, CDR2 YFSETQ. V dropped 7 bases and J dropped 4; count of bases not matched to a gene: 2. The CDR3 totals 12 residues. The CDR3 DNA reads as TGCGCCAGCGGACAGGGCCCAGATACGCAGTATTTT. Protein sequence: CASGQGPDTQYF.

The chain employs TRBV5-4 and TRBJ2-1, with D uncertain. The V gene's germline CDR1 is SGHNT and CDR2 YYREEE (reference sequence). V lost 2 bases and J 8 bases, leaving 8 bases between the germline ends. The CDR3 extends over 12 amino acids. The CDR3 nucleotides read TGTGCCAGCAGCTTTTTGCAAGATGAGCAGTTCTTC. This codes for CASSFLQDEQFF.

In regard to this clone: At one end, the junction sequence differs from germline, possibly due to a read error. The chain employs TRBV5-1 and TRBJ2-5; no clear D. Germline loops: CDR1 SGHRS, CDR2 YFSETQ. The CDR3 loop spans 12 amino acids. Here the CDR3 DNA reads TGCGCCAGCAGCTTGGACCGAGAGGCCCAGTACTTC. As protein: CASSLDREAQYF.

The chain combines TRBV2 with TRBJ1-5; D unresolved. V was pared by 5 bases and J by 7 bases, with 12 bases between. Germline V gene sequence: CDR1 SNHLY, CDR2 FYNNEI. The CDR3 is 13 amino acids. CDR3 nucleotide sequence: TGTGCCAGCAGTCTAGGGTCGAGGCAGCCCCAGCATTTT. As protein: CASSLGSRQPQHF.

This clone was counted only a few times. The V and J genes are TRBV11-3 and TRBJ2-7, with D perhaps matching TRBD2 (6 bases). The germline gives CDR1 SGHNT, CDR2 YENEEA. The CDR3 length is 12 residues. The germline V and J ends were trimmed by 4 bases and 6 bases, with 10 bases remaining between them. CDR3 nucleotides: TGTGCCAGCAGCTCCCAGGAGGGCGAGCAGTACTTC. Amino acid sequence: CASSSQEGEQYF.

The chain combines TRBV12-3 or TRBV12-4 with TRBJ2-5, with TRBD2 identical over 9 bases. There are 13 residues in the CDR3. With 6 bases clipped from V and 7 bases from J, the junction kept 6 bases outside the gene matches. Written as DNA, the CDR3 is TGTGCCAGCAGCCGCGGGGGGGCCTCGACCCAGTACTTC. Its protein is CASSRGGASTQYF.

CDR3 in amino acids: CASSSGSFYSGNTIYF. The CDR3 nucleotides are TGCGCCAGCAGCTCGGGATCCTTTTACTCTGGAAACACCATATATTTT. This rearrangement joins TRBV5-1 to TRBJ1-3, with D unresolved. The CDR3 contains 16 residues. V was shortened by 3 bases and J by 0 bases, with 13 bases between the two germline ends. CDR1 and CDR2 from the germline V gene are SGHRS and YFSETQ.

V gene TRBV7-8 combines with J gene TRBJ1-6; weak D call: TRBD1 (5 bases). This CDR3 region has 19 residues. Trimming took off 0 bases at V and 9 bases at J, with 24 bases between the two ends. The germline V gene has CDR1 SGHVS and CDR2 FQNEAQ. CDR3 bases: TGTGCCAGCAGCTTAGCAGGGGCCCTAAGCGGGGAGTGGGCTTCACCCCTCCACTTT. This sequence encodes CASSLAGALSGEWASPLHF.

The V call is TRBV6-2 or TRBV6-3, the J call TRBJ1-4; a possible D gene is TRBD1 (6 bases). Per the germline V gene, CDR1 is MNHEY and CDR2 is SVGEGT. V lost 2 bases and J lost 3, with 10 bases in between. This CDR3 region has 15 residues. The CDR3 bases are TGTGCCAGCAGTTACGGAGGGGGATCTAATGAAAAACTGTTTTTT. It yields the protein CASSYGGGSNEKLFF.

The chain has TRBV4-3 and TRBJ2-2; unclear D gene. Per germline, CDR1 LGHNA and CDR2 YSLEER. The CDR3 consists of 15 residues. V dropped 4 bases and J dropped 0 bases, with 9 bases sitting between them. The CDR3 protein is CASSLGITNTGELFF. CDR3 DNA sequence: TGCGCCAGCAGCCTAGGGATTACGAACACCGGGGAGCTGTTTTTT.

The V call is TRBV5-6, the J call TRBJ1-1; 10 bases agree with TRBD1. This CDR3 comprises 16 residues. V shed 4 bases and J 4 bases; nucleotides not matched to a gene: 10. Germline V gene sequence: CDR1 SGHDT, CDR2 YYEEEE. In DNA, the CDR3 is TGTGCCAGCAGCCCTGATCCATGGACAGGGGGCACTGAAGCTTTCTTT. This gives the protein CASSPDPWTGGTEAFF.

The V and J genes are TRBV29-1 and TRBJ1-1; 7 bases match TRBD1. The CDR3 length is 13 residues. The germline V gene has CDR1 SQVTM and CDR2 ANQGSEA. V shed 7 bases, J shed 1 base, and the junction held 6 bases outside the gene matches. The CDR3 here is CSALGTANTEAFF. The CDR3 DNA reads TGCAGCGCCCTCGGGACAGCGAACACTGAAGCTTTCTTT. Full variable domain (missing parts from reference TRBV29-1 and TRBJ1-1): SAVISQKPSRDICQRGTSLTIQCQVDSQVTMMFWYRQQPGQSLTLIATANQGSEATYESGFVIDKFPISRPNLTFSTLTVSNMSPEDSSIYLCSALGTANTEAFFGQGTRLTVV.

V and J are TRBV9 and TRBJ1-4; D not certain. The germline V and J ends were trimmed by 4 bases and 6 bases, with 16 bases remaining between them. Germline V lookup: CDR1 SGDLS, CDR2 YYNGEE. This CDR3 contains 15 residues. The CDR3 reads CASSPSPSPDEKLFF. CDR3 coding DNA: TGTGCCAGCAGCCCTTCACCGAGCCCTGATGAAAAACTGTTTTTT.

The chain employs TRBV18 and TRBJ2-7, with D unclear. This CDR3 contains 14 residues. Trimming stripped 2 bases from V and 4 bases from J, with 12 bases between. Germline values: CDR1 KGHSH, CDR2 LQKENI. The CDR3 DNA is TGTGCCAGCTCACCAGTCGGAAAAGTGTACGAGCAGTACTTC. Its protein product is CASSPVGKVYEQYF.

The chain combines TRBV6-1 with TRBJ2-7, with no clear D. Trimming left V 5 bases short and J 1 base short, with 6 bases between. The CDR3 contains 12 residues. Germline V gene sequence: CDR1 MNHNS, CDR2 SASEGT. The CDR3 DNA is TGTGCCAGCAGTCCAGGATCCTACGAGCAGTACTTC. Translation gives CASSPGSYEQYF.

The gene calls are TRBV7-9 and TRBJ1-2; 7 bases line up with TRBD1. Germline V lookup: CDR1 SEHNR, CDR2 FQNEAQ (reference sequence). This CDR3 is 14 amino acids long. The V gene end was trimmed by 1 base and the J gene end by 8 bases; junction bases not matched to a gene: 7. CDR3 nucleotide sequence: TGTGCCAGCAGCTTAGAAAATACAGGGGCGGGCTACACCTTC. Amino acids: CASSLENTGAGYTF.

V is TRBV6-2 or TRBV6-3 and J is TRBJ2-1; D perhaps matches TRBD1 (6 bases). Germline assignment: CDR1 MNHEY and CDR2 SVGEGT. The CDR3 is made up of 14 amino acids. Trimming removed 5 bases at V and 2 bases at J, with 10 bases between. CDR3 sequence reads: CASSGQLAYNEQFF. The CDR3, as DNA: TGTGCCAGCAGTGGACAGTTGGCCTACAATGAGCAGTTCTTC.

The chain combines TRBV28 with TRBJ1-1; D is unresolved. Trimming removed 6 bases from V and 0 bases from J, with 11 bases in between. The CDR3 runs to 14 residues. The V gene's germline CDR1 is MDHEN and CDR2 SYDVKM. CDR3 loop: CASSRFSVNTEAFF. The CDR3 DNA sequence: TGTGCCAGCAGCCGGTTCTCCGTGAACACTGAAGCTTTCTTT.

The V gene is TRBV7-3, the J gene TRBJ2-4; 7 bases are shared with TRBD2. Germline CDR1 is SGHTA and CDR2 is FQGTGA. The ends lost 1 base at V and 4 bases at J; junction bases unmatched: 4. This CDR3 has 15 residues. The DNA of the CDR3 is TGTGCCAGCAGCTTAATCCCAGCGGGAAAAAACATTCAGTACTTC. This gives the protein CASSLIPAGKNIQYF.

The rearrangement uses TRBV4-2 and TRBJ2-1; D is unclear. CDR1 and CDR2 (germline): LGHNA, YNFKEQ. The CDR3 contains 13 residues. Trimming pared 3 bases from V and 5 bases from J, leaving 8 bases between. Written as DNA, the CDR3 is TGTGCCAGCAGCCACGGCGCGGACAATGAGCAGTTCTTC. This encodes CASSHGADNEQFF.

The genes are TRBV6-5 and TRBJ2-5, with D uncertain. With 8 bases removed from V and 2 bases from J, the gap between germline ends came to 9 bases. There are 12 residues in the CDR3. Germline CDR1 is MNHEY and CDR2 is SVGAGI. The CDR3 spells CASGIYQETQYF. In nucleotides, the CDR3 is TGTGCCAGCGGAATCTATCAAGAGACCCAGTACTTC.

The rearrangement links TRBV5-1 to TRBJ1-1; no clear D gene. Germline V gene data show CDR1 as SGHRS and CDR2 as YFSETQ. Between the trimmed V and J ends, which lost 4 bases and 2 bases, there was a span of 12 bases. The CDR3 consists of 14 residues. The CDR3: CASSPVGGNTEAFF. DNA for the CDR3: TGCGCCAGCAGCCCCGTGGGAGGAAACACTGAAGCTTTCTTT.

The V and J genes are TRBV27 and TRBJ1-5; the match to TRBD1 covers 7 bases. Per the germline V gene, CDR1 is MNHEY and CDR2 is SMNVEV (reference sequence). CDR3 length: 15 amino acids. V gave up 5 bases and J gave up 5 bases; unmatched junction bases: 9. Here the CDR3 reads CASSPNRGVDQPQHF. The CDR3 DNA reads TGTGCCAGCAGTCCGAACAGGGGAGTCGATCAGCCCCAGCATTTT.

This chain uses TRBV5-1 with TRBJ2-1, with 15 bases identical to TRBD2. The length of the CDR3 is 15 residues. The V segment lost 7 bases and the J segment 6 bases; nucleotides outside the gene matches: 5. Germline V gene sequence: CDR1 SGHRS, CDR2 YFSETQ. The CDR3 reads CASGLAGGFRNEQFF. For the CDR3, the DNA is TGCGCCAGCGGACTAGCGGGAGGGTTCCGCAATGAGCAGTTCTTC. Full variable domain (missing parts from reference TRBV5-1 and TRBJ2-1): KAGVTQTPRYLIKTRGQQVTLSCSPISGHRSVSWYQQTPGQGLQFLFEYFSETQRNKGNFPGRFSGRQFSNSRSEMNVSTLELGDSALYLCASGLAGGFRNEQFFGPGTRLTVL.

The rearrangement joins TRBV28 to TRBJ1-4, with unresolved D. CDR3 length: 13 amino acids. Looked up from germline, CDR1 is MDHEN and CDR2 is SYDVKM. Trimming stripped 5 bases from V and 8 bases from J, with 12 bases between. This chain's CDR3 is CASSPWLTEKLFF. The CDR3 DNA follows: TGTGCCAGCAGTCCCTGGTTAACCGAAAAACTGTTTTTT.

The V gene is TRBV30, the J gene TRBJ1-3, with 7 bases lining up with TRBD1. The CDR3 is made up of 15 amino acids. V was clipped by 5 bases and J by 2 bases; unmatched bases: 9. The germline V gene encodes CDR1 GTSNPN and CDR2 SVGIG (reference sequence). CDR3 bases: TGTGCCTGGGTCGACAGGGCTATCACTGGAAACACCATATATTTT. Translating it yields CAWVDRAITGNTIYF.

The V call is TRBV6-1, the J call TRBJ1-2; D is perhaps TRBD1 (5 bases). CDR1 is MNHNS and CDR2 is SASEGT in the germline V gene. This CDR3 contains 12 residues. The V end was cut by 3 bases, the J end by 4 bases, with 6 bases between. CDR3 protein: CASSDGGYGYTF. The CDR3, as DNA: TGTGCCAGCAGTGATGGGGGCTATGGCTACACCTTC.

The chain employs TRBV5-8 and TRBJ1-4; D perhaps matches TRBD1 (6 bases). There are 14 residues in the CDR3. CDR1 and CDR2 (germline): SGHTS, YDEGEE. Between the trimmed V and J ends, which lost 0 bases and 6 bases, there was a span of 9 bases. DNA for the CDR3: TGTGCCAGCAGCTTGGTGGCAGGGGATGAAAAACTGTTTTTT. This gives the protein CASSLVAGDEKLFF.

The chain has TRBV3-1 (or the pseudogene TRBV3-2) and TRBJ2-7; TRBD2 aligns across 8 bases. The CDR3 consists of 16 residues. Looked up from germline, CDR1 is LGHDT and CDR2 is YNNKEL (reference sequence). V shed 4 bases and J 2 bases; nucleotides not matched to a gene: 10. CDR3 sequence (DNA): TGTGCCAGCAGCCCGCGGGGGGCCGCGGTCCCCTACGAGCAGTACTTC. This codes for CASSPRGAAVPYEQYF.